A selection of T cell receptor beta chains follows, all from one sample in a study of regulatory T cells in long-lasting Graves disease. TCRdb re-analysed the multiplex PCR reads in MiXCR, keeping a single row per CDR3 protein. The table includes about 470,000 distinct CDR3 sequences, around a fifth detected once. Sequencing used peripheral blood mononuclear cells (PBMCs), obtained when the disease was refractory, from a patient treated with antithyroid drugs. These receptors originate from a female donor with Graves disease. Each CDR3 is given with its conserved first and last residue. The D gene is left open where the match is weak. Size is omitted from some rows. Given values are once, few, many or a class for expanded clones.

V: TRBV19; J: TRBJ1-1; length: 17; D: TRBD1; size: few; CDR3: CASSPGPGQTLNTEAFF; DNA: TGTGCCAGTAGTCCTGGTCCGGGACAGACCTTGAACACTGAAGCTTTCTTT
V: TRBV20-1; J: TRBJ2-1; length: 14; D: TRBD1; size: -; CDR3: CSADQGQAAYEQFF; DNA: TGCAGTGCGGATCAAGGACAGGCCGCCTATGAGCAGTTCTTC
V: TRBV27; J: TRBJ2-1; length: 16; D: -; size: few; CDR3: CASSLDGLTVNNEQFF; DNA: TGTGCCAGCAGTTTGGACGGGTTAACGGTAAACAATGAGCAGTTCTTC
V: TRBV20-1; J: TRBJ1-1; length: 15; D: -; size: many; CDR3: CSARPTGTWGTEAFF; DNA: TGCAGTGCTAGACCGACCGGGACCTGGGGGACTGAAGCTTTCTTT
V: TRBV7-2; J: TRBJ2-5; length: 14; D: TRBD1; size: few; CDR3: CASSTGQGGETQYF; DNA: TGTGCCAGCAGCACCGGACAGGGCGGGGAGACCCAGTACTTC
V: TRBV7-9; J: TRBJ1-1; length: 16; D: -; size: -; CDR3: CASSLGAGTLNTEAFF; DNA: TGTGCCAGCAGCTTAGGGGCAGGGACGTTGAACACTGAAGCTTTCTTT
V: TRBV5-1; J: TRBJ2-5; length: 15; D: -; size: -; CDR3: CASSLGRGNQETQYF; DNA: TGCGCCAGCAGCTTGGGTAGGGGGAACCAAGAGACCCAGTACTTC
V: TRBV7-3; J: TRBJ2-7; length: 16; D: TRBD1; size: many; CDR3: CASSRSLPTGNYEQYF; DNA: TGTGCCAGCAGCCGATCTCTACCGACAGGGAACTACGAGCAGTACTTC
V: TRBV5-6; J: TRBJ1-1; length: 15; D: -; size: -; CDR3: CASCLVGAVNTEAFF; DNA: TGTGCCAGCTGCTTGGTGGGGGCTGTGAACACTGAAGCTTTCTTT
V: TRBV20-1; J: TRBJ1-2; length: 10; D: -; size: -; CDR3: CRRKGYGYTF; DNA: TGCAGGCGTAAAGGATATGGCTACACCTTC
V: TRBV27; J: TRBJ2-7; length: 15; D: -; size: many; CDR3: CASSWDATSSYEQYF; DNA: TGTGCCAGCAGTTGGGACGCGACGAGCTCCTACGAGCAGTACTTC
V: TRBV20-1; J: TRBJ2-2; length: 16; D: -; size: few; CDR3: CSARPTRSTRAGELFF; DNA: TGCAGTGCTAGACCCACTAGGTCAACCCGGGCAGGGGAGCTGTTTTTT
V: TRBV4-1; J: TRBJ1-5; length: 14; D: -; size: -; CDR3: CASSQVGGLQPQHF; DNA: TGCGCCAGCAGCCAAGTTGGGGGGCTTCAGCCCCAGCATTTT
V: TRBV27; J: TRBJ1-3; length: 14; D: -; size: many; CDR3: CASSPGSSGNTIYF; DNA: TGTGCCAGCAGCCCCGGGTCGTCTGGAAACACCATATATTTT
V: TRBV15; J: TRBJ1-1; length: 14; D: TRBD1; size: many; CDR3: CATSLRGLNTEAFF; DNA: TGTGCCACCTCTCTAAGGGGGCTGAACACTGAAGCTTTCTTT
V: TRBV11-2; J: TRBJ2-7; length: 13; D: -; size: once; CDR3: CASSPQYGYERYF; DNA: TGTGCCAGCTCACCGCAGTACGGATACGAGCGGTACTTC
V: TRBV20-1; J: TRBJ1-6; length: 16; D: TRBD1; size: few; CDR3: CSARDEGTGSHSPLHF; DNA: TGCAGTGCTAGAGACGAAGGGACAGGGTCGCATTCACCCCTCCACTTT
V: TRBV28; J: TRBJ1-5; length: 15; D: TRBD1; size: once; CDR3: CASSTGTGEVQPRHF; DNA: TGTGCCAGCAGCACCGGGACAGGGGAGGTCCAGCCCCGGCATTTT